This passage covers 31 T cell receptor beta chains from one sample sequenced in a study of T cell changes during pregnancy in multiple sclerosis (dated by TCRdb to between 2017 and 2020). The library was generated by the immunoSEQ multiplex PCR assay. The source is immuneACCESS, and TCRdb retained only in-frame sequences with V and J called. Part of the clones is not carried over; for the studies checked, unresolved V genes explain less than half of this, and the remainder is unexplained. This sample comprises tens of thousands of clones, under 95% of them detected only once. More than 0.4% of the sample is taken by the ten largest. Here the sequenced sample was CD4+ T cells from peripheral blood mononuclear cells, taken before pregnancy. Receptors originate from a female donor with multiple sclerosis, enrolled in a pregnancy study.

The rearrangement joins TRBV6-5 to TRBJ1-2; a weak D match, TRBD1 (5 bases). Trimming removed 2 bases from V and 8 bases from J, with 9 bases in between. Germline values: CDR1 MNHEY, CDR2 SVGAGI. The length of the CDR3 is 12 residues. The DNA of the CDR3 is TGTGCCAGCAGTTACGGGGCGGTAGGCTACACCTTC. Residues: CASSYGAVGYTF.

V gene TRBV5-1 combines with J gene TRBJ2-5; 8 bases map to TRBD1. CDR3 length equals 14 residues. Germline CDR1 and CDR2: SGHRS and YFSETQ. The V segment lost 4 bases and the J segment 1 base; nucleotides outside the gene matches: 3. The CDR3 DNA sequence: TGCGCCAGCAGCCCAGGACAGGGCCAAGAGACCCAGTACTTC. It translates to CASSPGQGQETQYF.

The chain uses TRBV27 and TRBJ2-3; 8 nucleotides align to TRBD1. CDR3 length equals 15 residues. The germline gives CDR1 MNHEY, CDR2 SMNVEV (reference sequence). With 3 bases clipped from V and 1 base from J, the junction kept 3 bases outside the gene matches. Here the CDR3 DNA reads TGTGCCAGCAGTTTTGACAGGGGAGGCACAGATACGCAGTATTTT. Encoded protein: CASSFDRGGTDTQYF.

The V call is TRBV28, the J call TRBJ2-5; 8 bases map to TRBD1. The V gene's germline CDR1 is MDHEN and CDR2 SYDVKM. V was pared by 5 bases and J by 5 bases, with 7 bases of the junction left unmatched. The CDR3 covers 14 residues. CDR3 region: CASSLAGGAETQYF. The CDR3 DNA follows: TGTGCCAGCAGTCTGGCAGGGGGCGCGGAGACCCAGTACTTC.

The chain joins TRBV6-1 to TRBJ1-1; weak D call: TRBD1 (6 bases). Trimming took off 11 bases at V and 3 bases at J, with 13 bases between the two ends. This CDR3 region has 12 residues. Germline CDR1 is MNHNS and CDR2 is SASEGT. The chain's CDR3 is CAGSTGYTEAFF. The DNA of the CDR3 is TGTGCCGGGAGCACAGGGTACACTGAAGCTTTCTTT.

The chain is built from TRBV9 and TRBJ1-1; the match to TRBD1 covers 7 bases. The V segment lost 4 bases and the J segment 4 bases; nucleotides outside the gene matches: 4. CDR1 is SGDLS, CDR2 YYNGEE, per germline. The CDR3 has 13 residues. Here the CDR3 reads CASSSGTATEAFF. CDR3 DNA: TGTGCCAGCAGCTCCGGGACAGCCACTGAAGCTTTCTTT.

Here the CDR3 reads CASSVAKNEQFF. The CDR3, as DNA: TGTGCCAGCAGCGTAGCTAAGAATGAGCAGTTCTTC. V and J are TRBV9 and TRBJ2-1; D gene ambiguous. CDR3 size: 12 residues. Per germline, CDR1 SGDLS and CDR2 YYNGEE. V dropped 0 bases and J dropped 7 bases, with 5 bases sitting between them.

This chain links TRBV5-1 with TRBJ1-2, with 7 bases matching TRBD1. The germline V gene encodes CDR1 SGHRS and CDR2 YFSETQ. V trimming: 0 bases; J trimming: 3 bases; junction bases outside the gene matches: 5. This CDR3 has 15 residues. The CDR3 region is CASSLGQGVYYGYTF. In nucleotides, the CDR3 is TGCGCCAGCAGCTTGGGACAGGGCGTTTACTATGGCTACACCTTC.

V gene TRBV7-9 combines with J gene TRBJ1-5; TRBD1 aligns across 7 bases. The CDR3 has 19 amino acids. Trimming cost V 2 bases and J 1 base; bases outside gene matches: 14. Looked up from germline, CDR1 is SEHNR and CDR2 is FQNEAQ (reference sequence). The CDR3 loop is CASSLWGQGDVTSNQPQHF. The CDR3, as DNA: TGTGCCAGCAGCTTATGGGGGCAGGGGGACGTAACGAGCAATCAGCCCCAGCATTTT.

The CDR3 sequence is CASRGQGDYGYTF. The DNA of the CDR3 is TGTGCCAGCAGAGGCCAGGGGGATTATGGCTACACCTTC. The chain couples TRBV2 to TRBJ1-2; 7 bases align to TRBD1. The J segment lost 5 bases and the V segment lost 6 bases, leaving 6 bases of the junction unmatched. CDR3 length: 13 amino acids. Germline CDR1 is SNHLY and CDR2 is FYNNEI.

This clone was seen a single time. CDR3: CAISDDRVGREQYF. CDR3 sequence (DNA): TGTGCCATCAGTGATGACAGGGTCGGGCGCGAGCAGTACTTC. The chain joins TRBV10-3 to TRBJ2-7; 7 bases align to TRBD1. Germline V gene data show CDR1 as ENHRY and CDR2 as SYGVKD. The trim removed 3 bases at V and 6 bases at J, leaving 8 bases unmatched. CDR3 length: 14 amino acids.

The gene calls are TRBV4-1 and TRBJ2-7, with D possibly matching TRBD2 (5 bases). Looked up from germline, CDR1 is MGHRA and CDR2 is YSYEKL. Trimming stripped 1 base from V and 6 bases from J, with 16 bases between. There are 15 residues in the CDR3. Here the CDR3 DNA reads TGCGCCAGCAGCCAAGTACTTGCGGGTATCGGCGAGCAGTACTTC. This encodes CASSQVLAGIGEQYF.

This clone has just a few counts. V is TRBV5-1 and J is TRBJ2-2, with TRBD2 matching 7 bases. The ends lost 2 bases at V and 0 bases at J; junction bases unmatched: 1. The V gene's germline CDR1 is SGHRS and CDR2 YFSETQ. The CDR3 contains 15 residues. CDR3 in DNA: TGCGCCAGCAGCTTCGGGGGGTCGAACACCGGGGAGCTGTTTTTT. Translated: CASSFGGSNTGELFF.

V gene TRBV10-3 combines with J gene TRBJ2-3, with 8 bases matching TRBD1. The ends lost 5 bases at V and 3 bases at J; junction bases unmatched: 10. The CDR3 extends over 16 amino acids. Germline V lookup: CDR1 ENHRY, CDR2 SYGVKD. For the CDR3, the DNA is TGTGCCATCAGTTCCTCGACAGGGGTATGGACAGATACGCAGTATTTT. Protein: CAISSSTGVWTDTQYF.

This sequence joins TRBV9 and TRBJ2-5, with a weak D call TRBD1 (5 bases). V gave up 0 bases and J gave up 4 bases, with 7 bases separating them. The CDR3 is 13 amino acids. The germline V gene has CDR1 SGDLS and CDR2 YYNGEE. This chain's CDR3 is CASSVGGPETQYF. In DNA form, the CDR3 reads TGTGCCAGCAGCGTAGGGGGCCCAGAGACCCAGTACTTC.

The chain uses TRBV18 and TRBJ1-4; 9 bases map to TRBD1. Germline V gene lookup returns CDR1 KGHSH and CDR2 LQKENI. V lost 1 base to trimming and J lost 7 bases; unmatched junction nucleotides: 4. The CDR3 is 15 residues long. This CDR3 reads CASSPLDRGSEKLFF. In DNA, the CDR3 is TGTGCCAGCTCACCACTGGACAGGGGAAGTGAAAAACTGTTTTTT.

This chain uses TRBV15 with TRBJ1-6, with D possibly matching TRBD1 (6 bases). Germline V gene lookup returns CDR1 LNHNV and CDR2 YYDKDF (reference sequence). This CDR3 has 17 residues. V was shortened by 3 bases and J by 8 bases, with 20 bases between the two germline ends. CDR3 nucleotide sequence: TGTGCCACCAGCAGGGATCGGTGGCAGGGGTTTGATTCACCCCTCCACTTT. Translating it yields CATSRDRWQGFDSPLHF.

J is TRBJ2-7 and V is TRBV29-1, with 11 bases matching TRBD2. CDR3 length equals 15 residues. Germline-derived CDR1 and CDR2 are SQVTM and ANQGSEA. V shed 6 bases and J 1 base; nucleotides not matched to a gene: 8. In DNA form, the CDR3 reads TGCAGCGTGTCCGCCGGGACTAGCGGATCCTACGAGCAGTACTTC. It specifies CSVSAGTSGSYEQYF.

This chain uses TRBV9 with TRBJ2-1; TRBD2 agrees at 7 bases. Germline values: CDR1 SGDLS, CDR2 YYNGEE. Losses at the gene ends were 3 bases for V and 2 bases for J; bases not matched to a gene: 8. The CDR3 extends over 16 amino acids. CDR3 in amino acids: CASSGASGSPYNEQFF. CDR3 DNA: TGTGCCAGCAGCGGGGCTAGCGGAAGCCCCTACAATGAGCAGTTCTTC.

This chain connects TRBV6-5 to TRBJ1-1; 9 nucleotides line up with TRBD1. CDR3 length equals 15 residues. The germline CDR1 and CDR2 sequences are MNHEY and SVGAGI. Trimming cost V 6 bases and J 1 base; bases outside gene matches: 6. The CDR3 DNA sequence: TGTGCCAGCAGGAACAGACAGGGGGGGAACACTGAAGCTTTCTTT. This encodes CASRNRQGGNTEAFF.

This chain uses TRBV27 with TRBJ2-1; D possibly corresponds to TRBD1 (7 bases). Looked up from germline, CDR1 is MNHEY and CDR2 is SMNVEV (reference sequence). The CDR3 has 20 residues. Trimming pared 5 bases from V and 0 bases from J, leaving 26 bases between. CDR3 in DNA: TGTGCCAGCAGTCCCCGACAGGGAGGTTCGCGGGACACCTCCTACAATGAGCAGTTCTTC. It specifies CASSPRQGGSRDTSYNEQFF.

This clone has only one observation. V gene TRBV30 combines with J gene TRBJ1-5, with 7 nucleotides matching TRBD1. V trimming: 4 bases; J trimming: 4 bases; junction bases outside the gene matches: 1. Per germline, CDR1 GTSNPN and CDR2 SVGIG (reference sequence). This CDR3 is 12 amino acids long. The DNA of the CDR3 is TGTGCCTGGAACAGGGGAAATCAGCCCCAGCATTTT. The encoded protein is CAWNRGNQPQHF.

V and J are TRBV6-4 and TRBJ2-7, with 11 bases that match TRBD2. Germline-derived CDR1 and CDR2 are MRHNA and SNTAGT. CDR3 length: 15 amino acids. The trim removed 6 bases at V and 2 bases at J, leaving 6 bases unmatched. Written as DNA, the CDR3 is TGTGCCAGCAGCGATACTAGCGGGGGCACCTACGAGCAGTACTTC. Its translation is CASSDTSGGTYEQYF.

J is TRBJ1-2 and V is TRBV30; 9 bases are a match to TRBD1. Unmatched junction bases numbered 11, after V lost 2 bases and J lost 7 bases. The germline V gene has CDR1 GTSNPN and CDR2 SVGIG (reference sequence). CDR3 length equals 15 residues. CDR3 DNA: TGTGCCTGGAGTCTGGACAGGGGACCTTCAACTGGCTACACCTTC. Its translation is CAWSLDRGPSTGYTF. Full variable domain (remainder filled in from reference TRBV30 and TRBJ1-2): SQTIHQWPATLVQPVGSPLSLECTVEGTSNPNLYWYRQAAGRGLQLLFYSVGIGQISSEVPQNLSASRPQDRQFILSSKKLLLSDSGFYLCAWSLDRGPSTGYTFGSGTRLTVV.

In DNA form, the CDR3 reads TGTGCCAGCAGTGGACAGGGGGCGAATTCACCCCTCCACTTT. It yields the protein CASSGQGANSPLHF. The chain has TRBV6-1 and TRBJ1-6, with 10 bases matching TRBD1. This CDR3 spans 14 amino acids. The germline gives CDR1 MNHNS, CDR2 SASEGT. J lost 7 bases, V lost 4 bases, and 1 base had no gene match.

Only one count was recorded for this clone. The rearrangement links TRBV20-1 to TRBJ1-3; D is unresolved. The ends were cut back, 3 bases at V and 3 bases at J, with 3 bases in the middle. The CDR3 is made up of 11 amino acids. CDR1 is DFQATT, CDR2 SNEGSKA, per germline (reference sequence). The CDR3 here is CSASSGNTIYF. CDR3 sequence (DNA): TGCAGTGCTAGTAGTGGAAACACCATATATTTT.

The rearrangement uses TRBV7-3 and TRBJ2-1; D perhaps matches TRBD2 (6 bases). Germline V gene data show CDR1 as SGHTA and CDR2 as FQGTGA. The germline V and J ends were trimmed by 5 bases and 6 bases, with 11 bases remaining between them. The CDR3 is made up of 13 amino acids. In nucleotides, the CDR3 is TGTGCCAGCAGCCGGGTGGGAGGCAATGAGCAGTTCTTC. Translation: CASSRVGGNEQFF.

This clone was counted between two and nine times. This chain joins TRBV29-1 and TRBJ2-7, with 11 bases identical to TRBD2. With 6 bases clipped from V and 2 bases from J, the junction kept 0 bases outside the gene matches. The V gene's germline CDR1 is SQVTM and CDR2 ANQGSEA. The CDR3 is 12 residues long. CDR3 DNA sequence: TGCAGCGTGACTAGCGGGACCTACGAGCAGTACTTC. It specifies CSVTSGTYEQYF.

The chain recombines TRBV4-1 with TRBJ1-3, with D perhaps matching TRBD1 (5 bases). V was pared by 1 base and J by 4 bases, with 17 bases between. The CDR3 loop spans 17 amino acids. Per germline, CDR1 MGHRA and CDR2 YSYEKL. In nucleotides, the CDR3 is TGCGCCAGCAGCCAAGGGAGCGGCGGGGCAAGCGGAAACACCATATATTTT. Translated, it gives CASSQGSGGASGNTIYF.

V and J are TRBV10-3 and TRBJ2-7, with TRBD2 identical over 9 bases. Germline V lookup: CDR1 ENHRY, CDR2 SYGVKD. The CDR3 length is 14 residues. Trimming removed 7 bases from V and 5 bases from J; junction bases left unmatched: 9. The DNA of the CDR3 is TGTGCCATCAAGGAAGGACTAGCGACTCACGAGCAGTACTTC. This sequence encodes CAIKEGLATHEQYF.

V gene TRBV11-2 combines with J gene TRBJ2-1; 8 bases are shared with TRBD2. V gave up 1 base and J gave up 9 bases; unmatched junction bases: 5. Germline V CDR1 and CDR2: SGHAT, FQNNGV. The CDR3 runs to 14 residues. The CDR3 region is CASSLAGTRAEQFF. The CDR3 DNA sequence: TGTGCCAGCAGCTTAGCCGGGACTAGGGCTGAGCAGTTCTTC.